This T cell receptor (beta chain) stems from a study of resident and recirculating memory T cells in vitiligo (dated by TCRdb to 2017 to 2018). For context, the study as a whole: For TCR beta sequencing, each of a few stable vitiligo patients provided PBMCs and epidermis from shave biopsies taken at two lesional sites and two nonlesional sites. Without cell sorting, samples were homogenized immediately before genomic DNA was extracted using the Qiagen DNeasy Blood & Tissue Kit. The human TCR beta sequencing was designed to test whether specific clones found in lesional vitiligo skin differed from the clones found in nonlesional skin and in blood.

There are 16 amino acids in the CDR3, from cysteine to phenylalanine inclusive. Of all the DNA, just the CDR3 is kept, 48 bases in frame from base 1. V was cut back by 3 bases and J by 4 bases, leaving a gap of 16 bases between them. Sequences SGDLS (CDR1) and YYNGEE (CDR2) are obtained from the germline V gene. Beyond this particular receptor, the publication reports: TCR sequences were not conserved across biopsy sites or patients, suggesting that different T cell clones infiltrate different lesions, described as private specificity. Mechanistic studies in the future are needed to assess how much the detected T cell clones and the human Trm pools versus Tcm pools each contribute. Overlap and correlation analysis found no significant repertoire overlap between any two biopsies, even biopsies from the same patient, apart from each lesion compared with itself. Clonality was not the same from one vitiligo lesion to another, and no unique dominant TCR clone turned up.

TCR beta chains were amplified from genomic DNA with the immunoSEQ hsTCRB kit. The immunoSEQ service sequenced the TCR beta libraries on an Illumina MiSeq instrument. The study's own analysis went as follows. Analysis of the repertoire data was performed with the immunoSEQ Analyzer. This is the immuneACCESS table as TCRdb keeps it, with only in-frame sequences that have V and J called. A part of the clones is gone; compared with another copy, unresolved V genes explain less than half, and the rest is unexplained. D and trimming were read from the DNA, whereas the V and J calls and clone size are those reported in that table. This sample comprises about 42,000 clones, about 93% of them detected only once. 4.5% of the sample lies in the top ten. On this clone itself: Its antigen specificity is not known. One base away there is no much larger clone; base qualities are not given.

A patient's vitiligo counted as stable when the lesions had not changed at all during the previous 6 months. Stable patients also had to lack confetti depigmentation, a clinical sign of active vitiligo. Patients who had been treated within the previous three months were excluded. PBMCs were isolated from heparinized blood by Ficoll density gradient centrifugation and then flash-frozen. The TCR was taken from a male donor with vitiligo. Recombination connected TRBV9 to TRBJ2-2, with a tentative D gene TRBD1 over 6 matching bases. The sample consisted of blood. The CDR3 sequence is CASSAGTSSRTGELFF. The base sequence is TGTGCCAGCAGCGCTGGGACAAGTTCACGCACCGGGGAGCTGTTTTTT.